This T cell receptor (beta chain) was recovered during a study of blood T cell repertoires in COVID-19. The CDR3 is made up of 13 amino acids. V lost 4 bases to trimming and J lost 2 bases, with 12 bases between them. Per germline, CDR1 SQVTM and CDR2 ANQGSEA. Clones were read by immunoSEQ multiplex PCR, and TCRdb kept only the in-frame ones, dropping some. This table holds some 120,000 clones, approximately 90% found once. Material: peripheral blood. The TCR sequence derives from a human donor in a cohort sampled during active COVID-19. This chain uses TRBV29-1 with TRBJ2-7, with D unresolved. CDR3 sequence (DNA): TGCAGCGTTGTGTGGCGGAGCGCCTACGAGCAGTACTTC. Translated: CSVVWRSAYEQYF.